This T cell receptor beta chain was identified in a study of T cell responses to AZD1222 COVID-19 vaccine. The study's findings and limits: The donors showed a predominance of white British ancestry and of females, with possible underestimation of clonal diversity. Among spike-specific TCRs, nearly half reportedly target unmutated variant regions.

Produced via immunoSEQ multiplex PCR; TCRdb's table is partial and in-frame only. The table includes some 110,000 clones, about 82% detected once. As for this clone: Its specificity is unknown.

This CDR3 is built from 17 residues. Trimming stripped 2 bases from V and 0 bases from J, with 14 bases between. Germline V lookup: CDR1 MGHRA, CDR2 YSYEKL. The clonotype originates from an adult who received the AZD1222 COVID-19 vaccine. The chain employs TRBV4-1 and TRBJ2-1; no clear D gene. This material consisted of peripheral blood, taken 28 days after the second AZD1222 dose. CDR3 in DNA: TGCGCCAGCAGCCAAAACCTTCCTCCCGTCTCCTACAATGAGCAGTTCTTC. This gives the protein CASSQNLPPVSYNEQFF.